Detailed here is one T cell receptor beta chain. The antigen is unknown. CDR1 is SQVTM, CDR2 ANQGSEA, per germline. V lost 7 bases, J lost 8 bases, and 13 bases stayed unmatched. The CDR3 is made up of 14 amino acids. This record comes from a study of beta chain features in type 1 diabetes. Sequenced material consisted of expressed TCRB transcripts (all of the isolated RNA was reverse transcribed). Approximately 3.7 million reads per sample on average were obtained from naive, central memory and regulatory T cell samples. The protocol was immunoSEQ multiplex PCR, while the TCRdb copy is restricted to in-frame clones and leaves out a portion. The data contain about 160,000 clones, 7.5% to 9.5% of them singletons. The study, taken as a whole, reports: Among all four CD4+ subsets, Type 1 diabetes patients had TCRB CDR3s that were moderately but significantly shorter. PCR might show a preference for shorter templates, equally across patients and controls. Patients with type 1 diabetes showed fewer VDJ junction insertions and more deletions.

Staining for CD45RO/CCR7/CD25/CD127/CD95/CD27 allowed sorting of CD4+ naive, central memory, regulatory and stem cell-like memory cells. This chain links TRBV29-1 with TRBJ1-2, with TRBD1 matching over 10 bases. The sequence derives from a woman aged 18-35 years with type 1 diabetes. Sequenced material: central memory CD4+ T cells from blood. The CDR3 loop reads CSGKLTDRGGGYTF. As DNA, the CDR3 is TGCAGCGGAAAGTTGACGGACAGGGGGGGCGGCTACACCTTC.